This TCR beta chain came from a study of PD-L1 blockade in urothelial cancer. The time point here: pretreatment peripheral blood. Sample contribution per patient ranged from 1 to 8, covering pretreatment and on-treatment. Method: immunoSEQ multiplex PCR; TCRdb's copy keeps in-frame clones and lacks some. The table includes roughly 55,000 clones, just over 85% detected once. This TCR derives from a man in his fifties or sixties with urothelial cancer. Here the sequenced sample was PBMCs, taken around atezolizumab (anti-PD-L1) treatment.

DNA for the CDR3: TGCGCCAGCAGTGCGGGACAGGTCAACGGCGAGCAGTACTTC. Its translation: CASSAGQVNGEQYF. J is TRBJ2-7 and V is TRBV10-2; TRBD1 matches at 8 bases. The length of the CDR3 is 14 residues. With V trimmed by 4 bases and J by 6 bases, 8 bases remained unmatched. CDR1 is WSHSY, CDR2 SAAADI, per germline.